This T cell receptor (beta chain) derives from a study of beta chain features in type 1 diabetes. By way of CD45RO/CCR7/CD25/CD127/CD95/CD27, the CD4+ regulatory, stem cell-like memory, central memory and naive cells were sorted. The J segment lost 6 bases and the V segment lost 5 bases, leaving 8 bases of the junction unmatched. Germline CDR1 SEHNR, CDR2 FQNEAQ (reference sequence). The CDR3 length is 15 residues. What was sequenced were expressed TCRB transcripts, since all of the isolated RNA had been reverse transcribed. Here immunoSEQ multiplex PCR was the method, and the copy in TCRdb shows in-frame clones only, minus some. The data contain roughly 150,000 clones, around 10% of them seen just once; the ten biggest clones take up roughly 2%. This clone was seen only a few times.

The sequencing input was central memory CD4+ T cells from blood. The rearrangement uses TRBV7-9 and TRBJ1-4, with 8 bases fitting TRBD1. The TCR comes from a man aged 18-30 years in good health. The CDR3 sequence: CASSTRQGQDEKLFF. The CDR3 DNA reads TGTGCCAGCAGCACGCGACAGGGGCAGGATGAAAAACTGTTTTTT.